This T cell receptor beta chain was observed in a study of blood T cell repertoires in COVID-19. For the study at large: Some COVID-19 samples were acute and others convalescent; all came from the United States, Italy and Spain. PBMCs, B-cell-depleted T cells, or T cells were the source of the cDNA or gDNA that made up the material.

Original processing notes: The authors estimated nucleated cell counts from reference gene primer amplification. Here immunoSEQ multiplex PCR was the method, and the copy in TCRdb shows in-frame clones only, minus some. V, J and clone size derive from that table, while D and trimming were established from the DNA sequence. The sample comprises under 100,000 clones, approximately 90% of which are singletons, and approximately 4.5% rests with the top ten. V dropped 4 bases and J dropped 5; count of bases not matched to a gene: 14. Germline loops: CDR1 SGHRS, CDR2 YFSETQ. The CDR3 loop spans 17 amino acids.

This chain joins TRBV5-1 and TRBJ2-3; 9 bases fit TRBD2. Sequencing was carried out using peripheral blood. The source is a man aged 45-60 years with active COVID-19. The CDR3 DNA reads TGCGCCAGCAGCCTCGCCTACTATGGCGGGGGGGAAGATACGCAGTATTTT. Its translation is CASSLAYYGGGEDTQYF.